A selection of T cell receptor beta chains follows, all from one sample in a study of shared clonotypes between healthy human individuals. Clones were read by immunoSEQ multiplex PCR, and TCRdb kept only the in-frame ones, dropping some. The table lists 2 million to 2.5 million clones, 90% to 97% of them singletons. The specimen sequenced was naive CD4+ T cells sorted from blood. These TCRs come from a man younger than 30 in good health. CDR3s include the opening cysteine and the closing phenylalanine or tryptophan. A D gene is named only where the DNA matches it firmly. Rows give clone size only sometimes, using once, few, many, or a class for an expanded clone.

j_call: TRBJ2-2
v_call: TRBV18
clone_size: -
d_call: -
cdr3_aa: CASSGLANTGELFF
cdr3_nt: TGTGCCAGCTCGGGGCTAGCGAACACCGGGGAGCTGTTTTTT

j_call: TRBJ2-4
v_call: TRBV4-3
clone_size: -
d_call: -
cdr3_aa: CASSQGLGTVGSKNIQYF
cdr3_nt: TGCGCCAGCAGCCAAGGACTAGGAACTGTCGGGTCCAAAAACATTCAGTACTTC

j_call: TRBJ1-5
v_call: TRBV27
clone_size: -
d_call: -
cdr3_aa: CASSFREGQPQHF
cdr3_nt: TGTGCCAGCAGTTTCAGGGAGGGTCAGCCCCAGCATTTT

j_call: TRBJ2-7
v_call: TRBV19
clone_size: -
d_call: -
cdr3_aa: CASSRAGASSYEQYF
cdr3_nt: TGTGCCAGTAGTAGGGCAGGGGCCAGCTCCTACGAGCAGTACTTC

j_call: TRBJ2-5
v_call: TRBV4-1
clone_size: -
d_call: -
cdr3_aa: CASSQTLGETQYF
cdr3_nt: TGCGCCAGCAGCCAAACCCTGGGGGAGACCCAGTACTTC

j_call: TRBJ1-1
v_call: TRBV11-2
clone_size: -
d_call: TRBD1
cdr3_aa: CASSLDLGQQAFF
cdr3_nt: TGTGCCAGCAGCTTAGATCTGGGACAGCAAGCTTTCTTT

j_call: TRBJ1-6
v_call: TRBV4-3
clone_size: -
d_call: -
cdr3_aa: CASSQDRTDPLHF
cdr3_nt: TGCGCCAGCAGCCAAGATAGGACAGACCCCCTCCACTTT

j_call: TRBJ2-7
v_call: TRBV28
clone_size: -
d_call: TRBD2
cdr3_aa: CASTLAGGRYEQYF
cdr3_nt: TGTGCCAGCACTCTAGCGGGAGGACGGTACGAGCAGTACTTC

j_call: TRBJ2-3
v_call: TRBV19
clone_size: -
d_call: TRBD2
cdr3_aa: CASSILSSGATDTQYF
cdr3_nt: TGTGCCAGTAGTATCCTTTCTAGCGGGGCAACAGATACGCAGTATTTT

j_call: TRBJ2-4
v_call: TRBV11-2
clone_size: -
d_call: -
cdr3_aa: CASSLTGKVGNIQYF
cdr3_nt: TGTGCCAGCAGCTTAACAGGGAAGGTTGGGAACATTCAGTACTTC

j_call: TRBJ2-5
v_call: TRBV7-2
clone_size: -
d_call: TRBD1
cdr3_aa: CASSVNTGAAETQYF
cdr3_nt: TGTGCCAGCAGCGTAAACACAGGGGCGGCAGAGACCCAGTACTTC

j_call: TRBJ2-7
v_call: TRBV6-5
clone_size: -
d_call: -
cdr3_aa: CASLHLGGAAYEQYF
cdr3_nt: TGTGCCAGCCTCCATTTGGGGGGGGCCGCCTACGAGCAGTACTTC

j_call: TRBJ1-1
v_call: TRBV7-9
clone_size: -
d_call: -
cdr3_aa: CASSQNLWNTEAFF
cdr3_nt: TGTGCCAGCAGCCAAAATTTATGGAACACTGAAGCTTTCTTT

j_call: TRBJ1-2
v_call: TRBV5-4
clone_size: once
d_call: -
cdr3_aa: CASSFGASYGYTF
cdr3_nt: TGTGCCAGCAGCTTCGGGGCTAGTTATGGCTACACCTTC

j_call: TRBJ2-3
v_call: TRBV6-5
clone_size: -
d_call: TRBD2
cdr3_aa: CASSRTSGRSDTQYF
cdr3_nt: TGTGCCAGCAGTCGGACTAGCGGGAGGTCAGATACGCAGTATTTT

j_call: TRBJ1-5
v_call: TRBV7-9
clone_size: -
d_call: -
cdr3_aa: CASSRGSGNQPQHF
cdr3_nt: TGTGCCAGCAGCCGGGGATCAGGCAATCAGCCCCAGCATTTT

j_call: TRBJ2-7
v_call: TRBV6-1
clone_size: -
d_call: TRBD1
cdr3_aa: CASSEWGGTGLYEQYF
cdr3_nt: TGTGCCAGCAGTGAATGGGGGGGGACAGGGCTCTACGAGCAGTACTTC

j_call: TRBJ1-2
v_call: TRBV11-2
clone_size: few
d_call: -
cdr3_aa: CASSLGGSNGYTF
cdr3_nt: TGTGCCAGCAGCTTAGGAGGGAGTAATGGCTACACCTTC

j_call: TRBJ1-2
v_call: TRBV7-9
clone_size: -
d_call: -
cdr3_aa: CASSLGLGGGYTF
cdr3_nt: TGTGCCAGCAGCTTAGGCCTGGGAGGGGGCTACACCTTC

j_call: TRBJ1-1
v_call: TRBV25-1
clone_size: -
d_call: -
cdr3_aa: CASSDGDTNTEAFF
cdr3_nt: TGTGCCAGCAGTGACGGCGACACCAACACTGAAGCTTTCTTT

j_call: TRBJ1-2
v_call: TRBV20-1
clone_size: once
d_call: -
cdr3_aa: CSATADYGYTF
cdr3_nt: TGCAGTGCGACGGCAGACTATGGCTACACCTTC

j_call: TRBJ1-3
v_call: TRBV7-9
clone_size: -
d_call: -
cdr3_aa: CASSSEDHFSGNTIYF
cdr3_nt: TGTGCCAGCAGCAGCGAGGACCACTTCTCTGGAAACACCATATATTTT

j_call: TRBJ1-1
v_call: TRBV30
clone_size: -
d_call: -
cdr3_aa: CAWADRTEAFF
cdr3_nt: TGTGCCTGGGCCGACAGGACTGAAGCTTTCTTT

j_call: TRBJ2-4
v_call: TRBV28
clone_size: -
d_call: -
cdr3_aa: CASSLLQGTKNIQYF
cdr3_nt: TGTGCCAGCAGTTTACTACAGGGCACCAAAAACATTCAGTACTTC

j_call: TRBJ1-4
v_call: TRBV28
clone_size: -
d_call: -
cdr3_aa: CASSSSRVGLFF
cdr3_nt: TGTGCCAGCAGTTCCTCACGAGTGGGACTGTTTTTT

j_call: TRBJ2-1
v_call: TRBV30
clone_size: -
d_call: TRBD2
cdr3_aa: CAWSPPGLENHEQFF
cdr3_nt: TGTGCCTGGAGCCCTCCGGGACTAGAGAACCATGAGCAGTTCTTC

j_call: TRBJ2-1
v_call: TRBV7-2
clone_size: -
d_call: TRBD2
cdr3_aa: CASSYIAGVGNEQFF
cdr3_nt: TGTGCCAGCAGCTACATAGCGGGGGTGGGAAATGAGCAGTTCTTC

j_call: TRBJ2-5
v_call: TRBV5-8
clone_size: -
d_call: TRBD2
cdr3_aa: CASTTPLAGGPGETQYF
cdr3_nt: TGTGCCAGCACCACACCCTTAGCGGGAGGGCCCGGTGAGACCCAGTACTTC

j_call: TRBJ2-5
v_call: TRBV28
clone_size: -
d_call: -
cdr3_aa: CASSLYWGETQYF
cdr3_nt: TGTGCCAGCAGTTTATATTGGGGAGAGACCCAGTACTTC

j_call: TRBJ2-1
v_call: TRBV6-1
clone_size: -
d_call: TRBD2
cdr3_aa: CASSGRGAGDSYNEQFF
cdr3_nt: TGTGCCAGCAGTGGACGTGGGGCGGGGGATTCCTACAATGAGCAGTTCTTC

j_call: TRBJ2-2
v_call: TRBV5-6
clone_size: -
d_call: TRBD2
cdr3_aa: CASRVLAGTNTGELFF
cdr3_nt: TGTGCCAGCAGGGTACTAGCGGGGACGAACACCGGGGAGCTGTTTTTT

j_call: TRBJ1-1
v_call: TRBV6-5
clone_size: -
d_call: -
cdr3_aa: CASSYSRTGTEAFF
cdr3_nt: TGTGCCAGCAGTTACTCCAGGACGGGAACTGAAGCTTTCTTT

j_call: TRBJ1-2
v_call: TRBV6-4
clone_size: -
d_call: -
cdr3_aa: CASSREGGYGYTF
cdr3_nt: TGTGCCAGCAGCAGAGAAGGGGGATATGGCTACACCTTC

j_call: TRBJ2-1
v_call: TRBV5-1
clone_size: -
d_call: -
cdr3_aa: CASSMGGDPSSYNEQFF
cdr3_nt: TGCGCCAGCAGCATGGGGGGTGACCCGAGCTCCTACAATGAGCAGTTCTTC

j_call: TRBJ2-1
v_call: TRBV5-8
clone_size: -
d_call: -
cdr3_aa: CASSLDRTSSYNEQFF
cdr3_nt: TGTGCCAGCAGCTTAGACAGGACCAGCTCCTACAATGAGCAGTTCTTC

j_call: TRBJ2-7
v_call: TRBV4-3
clone_size: -
d_call: -
cdr3_aa: CASSQDWRTDYEQYF
cdr3_nt: TGCGCCAGCAGCCAAGATTGGAGGACAGACTACGAGCAGTACTTC

j_call: TRBJ1-1
v_call: TRBV5-1
clone_size: -
d_call: -
cdr3_aa: CASTRDGGGTEAFF
cdr3_nt: TGCGCCAGCACCAGGGACGGTGGGGGCACTGAAGCTTTCTTT

j_call: TRBJ1-2
v_call: TRBV19
clone_size: once
d_call: TRBD1
cdr3_aa: CASRTTGAKNYGYTF
cdr3_nt: TGTGCCAGTAGAACGACAGGGGCAAAAAACTATGGCTACACCTTC

j_call: TRBJ2-3
v_call: TRBV11-2
clone_size: once
d_call: TRBD2
cdr3_aa: CASSNQLAVETDTQYF
cdr3_nt: TGTGCCAGCAGTAATCAACTAGCGGTGGAAACAGATACGCAGTATTTT

j_call: TRBJ1-3
v_call: TRBV28
clone_size: few
d_call: -
cdr3_aa: CASSFPWDTIYF
cdr3_nt: TGTGCCAGCAGTTTCCCATGGGACACCATATATTTT

j_call: TRBJ2-1
v_call: TRBV9
clone_size: -
d_call: TRBD1
cdr3_aa: CASSVGGGTGNNEQFF
cdr3_nt: TGTGCCAGCAGCGTAGGTGGAGGGACAGGTAACAATGAGCAGTTCTTC

j_call: TRBJ2-3
v_call: TRBV6-5
clone_size: -
d_call: -
cdr3_aa: CASSYSSGRETDTQYF
cdr3_nt: TGTGCCAGCAGTTACTCGAGTGGGAGAGAAACAGATACGCAGTATTTT

j_call: TRBJ2-2
v_call: TRBV28
clone_size: -
d_call: TRBD2
cdr3_aa: CASSHSGAGTGELFF
cdr3_nt: TGTGCCAGCAGTCACAGCGGGGCGGGGACCGGGGAGCTGTTTTTT

j_call: TRBJ2-5
v_call: TRBV5-6
clone_size: -
d_call: -
cdr3_aa: CASSLGRETQYF
cdr3_nt: TGTGCCAGCAGCTTGGGGCGAGAGACCCAGTACTTC

j_call: TRBJ1-1
v_call: TRBV11-3
clone_size: -
d_call: -
cdr3_aa: CASSQRGTEAFF
cdr3_nt: TGTGCCAGCAGCCAACGGGGGACTGAAGCTTTCTTT

j_call: TRBJ2-7
v_call: TRBV7-2
clone_size: -
d_call: TRBD2
cdr3_aa: CASTEVPSPGGPYEQYF
cdr3_nt: TGTGCCAGCACCGAAGTGCCCAGCCCGGGAGGGCCGTACGAGCAGTACTTC

j_call: TRBJ2-1
v_call: TRBV9
clone_size: -
d_call: -
cdr3_aa: CASSVASTTYNEQFF
cdr3_nt: TGTGCCAGCAGCGTAGCTAGTACTACCTACAATGAGCAGTTCTTC

j_call: TRBJ2-7
v_call: TRBV18
clone_size: -
d_call: -
cdr3_aa: CASAPGTPPYEQYF
cdr3_nt: TGTGCCAGCGCCCCCGGGACTCCCCCCTACGAGCAGTACTTC

j_call: TRBJ2-7
v_call: TRBV6-1
clone_size: once
d_call: -
cdr3_aa: CASRDPGAYEQYF
cdr3_nt: TGTGCCAGCAGGGATCCAGGAGCCTACGAGCAGTACTTC

j_call: TRBJ2-7
v_call: TRBV27
clone_size: -
d_call: -
cdr3_aa: CASRPVLGTAPSYEQYF
cdr3_nt: TGTGCCAGCAGGCCAGTATTGGGGACCGCACCCTCCTACGAGCAGTACTTC

j_call: TRBJ2-7
v_call: TRBV7-9
clone_size: -
d_call: -
cdr3_aa: CASSLDTGRKYF
cdr3_nt: TGTGCCAGCAGCTTAGATACAGGGCGAAAGTACTTC

j_call: TRBJ2-7
v_call: TRBV7-2
clone_size: once
d_call: -
cdr3_aa: CASTAGRGPYEQYF
cdr3_nt: TGTGCCAGCACCGCGGGTCGGGGACCCTACGAGCAGTACTTC

j_call: TRBJ2-2
v_call: TRBV27
clone_size: -
d_call: -
cdr3_aa: CASSPPGTTSGGELFF
cdr3_nt: TGTGCCAGCAGTCCCCCCGGGACAACCTCGGGCGGGGAGCTGTTTTTT

j_call: TRBJ1-2
v_call: TRBV7-2
clone_size: -
d_call: TRBD1
cdr3_aa: CASSLGGGHNYGYTF
cdr3_nt: TGTGCCAGCAGCTTGGGAGGGGGCCATAACTATGGCTACACCTTC

j_call: TRBJ2-7
v_call: TRBV5-1
clone_size: -
d_call: TRBD2
cdr3_aa: CASSPLAGGSEQYF
cdr3_nt: TGCGCCAGCAGCCCACTAGCGGGAGGATCCGAGCAGTACTTC

j_call: TRBJ1-3
v_call: TRBV5-1
clone_size: -
d_call: TRBD1
cdr3_aa: CASSLTGDPGNTIYF
cdr3_nt: TGCGCCAGCAGCTTAACAGGGGATCCCGGAAACACCATATATTTT

j_call: TRBJ2-3
v_call: TRBV6-5
clone_size: -
d_call: -
cdr3_aa: CASRFQGSTDTQYF
cdr3_nt: TGTGCCAGCAGGTTCCAGGGTAGCACAGATACGCAGTATTTT

j_call: TRBJ2-5
v_call: TRBV4-1
clone_size: -
d_call: -
cdr3_aa: CASSPKSGGTDPGTQYF
cdr3_nt: TGCGCCAGCAGCCCAAAGAGTGGCGGTACGGACCCAGGGACCCAGTACTTC

j_call: TRBJ2-7
v_call: TRBV10-2
clone_size: -
d_call: -
cdr3_aa: CASSEHPWKAHYEQYF
cdr3_nt: TGCGCCAGCAGTGAGCATCCTTGGAAGGCACACTACGAGCAGTACTTC

j_call: TRBJ2-3
v_call: TRBV5-1
clone_size: -
d_call: -
cdr3_aa: CASSLARGSDTDTQYF
cdr3_nt: TGCGCCAGCAGCTTGGCACGGGGGTCGGACACAGATACGCAGTATTTT